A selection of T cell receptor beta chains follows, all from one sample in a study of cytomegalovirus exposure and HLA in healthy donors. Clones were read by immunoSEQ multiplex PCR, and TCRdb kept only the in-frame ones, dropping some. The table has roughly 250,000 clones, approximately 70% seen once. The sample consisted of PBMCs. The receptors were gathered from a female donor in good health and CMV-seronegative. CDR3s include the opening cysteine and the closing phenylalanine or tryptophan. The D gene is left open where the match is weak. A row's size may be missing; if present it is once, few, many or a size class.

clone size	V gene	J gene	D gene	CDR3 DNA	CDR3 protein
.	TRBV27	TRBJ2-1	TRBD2	TGTGCCAGCAGTTTACTAGGACTAGCGGCCGACGGGGAGCAGTTCTTC	CASSLLGLAADGEQFF
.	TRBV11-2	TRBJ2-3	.	TGTGCCAGCAGCGAAAGCGGGTTTAGCACAGATACGCAGTATTTT	CASSESGFSTDTQYF
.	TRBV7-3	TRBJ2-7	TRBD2	TGTGCCAGCAGCAGCGGGAGAGGTTACGAGCAGTACTTC	CASSSGRGYEQYF
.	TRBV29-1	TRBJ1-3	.	TGCAGCGTTGACAGTGGAAACACCATATATTTT	CSVDSGNTIYF
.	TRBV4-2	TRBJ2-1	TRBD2	TGTGCCAGCAGCTCATCTCCGGGACTAGGCGGTCATGAGCAGTTCTTC	CASSSSPGLGGHEQFF
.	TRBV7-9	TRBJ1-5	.	TGTGCCCTTACCCCGGACAGAATAAATCAGCCCCAGCATTTT	CALTPDRINQPQHF
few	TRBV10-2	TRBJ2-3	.	TGCGCCAGCAGGATGAAGCCTTACGGCACAGATACGCAGTATTTT	CASRMKPYGTDTQYF
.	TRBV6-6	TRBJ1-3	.	TGTGCCAGCAGTTACCAGGGGAGCTCTGGAAACACCATATATTTT	CASSYQGSSGNTIYF
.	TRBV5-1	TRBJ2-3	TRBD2	TGCGCCAGCAGCTTGAATCCGGGGGGGGGAGATACGCAGTATTTT	CASSLNPGGGDTQYF
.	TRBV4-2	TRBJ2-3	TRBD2	TGTGCCAGCAGCCAAGGGCCGGGACTAGCCATGACAGATACGCAGTATTTT	CASSQGPGLAMTDTQYF
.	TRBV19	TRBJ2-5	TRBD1	TGTGCCAGTAGTATAGCTTGGGCAGGGGGAGAGGAGACCCAGTACTTC	CASSIAWAGGEETQYF
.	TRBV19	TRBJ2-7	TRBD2	TGTGCCAGTAGGACTAGCGACTCCTACGAGCAGTACTTC	CASRTSDSYEQYF
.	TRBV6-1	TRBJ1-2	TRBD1	TGTGCCAGCAGTGAACAGGGGGCAGGTGGCTACACCTTC	CASSEQGAGGYTF
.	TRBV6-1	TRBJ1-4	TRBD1	TGTGCCAGCAGTGCCCAACAGGGGGCTCCTAATGAAAAACTGTTTTTT	CASSAQQGAPNEKLFF
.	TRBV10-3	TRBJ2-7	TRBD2	TGTGCCATCAGGCCAGCGGGAGAGGCGAACGGGCAGTACTTC	CAIRPAGEANGQYF
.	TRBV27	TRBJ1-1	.	TGTGCCAGCAGCCCAGGGTTGAACACTGAAGCTTTCTTT	CASSPGLNTEAFF
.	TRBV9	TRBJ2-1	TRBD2	TGTGCCAGCAGCGGGCCTCTTACGGGAGGTGAGCAGTTCTTC	CASSGPLTGGEQFF
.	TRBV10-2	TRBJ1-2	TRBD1	TGCGCCAGCAAAACAAGGACAGGGGTGCCAGCTAACTATGGCTACACCTTC	CASKTRTGVPANYGYTF
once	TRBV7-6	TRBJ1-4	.	TGTGCCAGCAGCTTACGTGTGGGGCAGATCAGAGACGCCACTAATGAAAAACTGTTTTTT	CASSLRVGQIRDATNEKLFF
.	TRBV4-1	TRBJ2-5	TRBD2	TGCGCCAGCAGCAGGGGACTAGCGGGAGGGGGCCAAGAGACCCAGTACTTC	CASSRGLAGGGQETQYF
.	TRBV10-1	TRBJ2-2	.	TGCGCCAGCAGGCCGACGGGTAGCGACACCGGGGAGCTGTTTTTT	CASRPTGSDTGELFF
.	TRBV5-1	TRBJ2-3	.	TGCGCCAGCAGCTTGGCAGGGTCAACAGATACGCAGTATTTT	CASSLAGSTDTQYF
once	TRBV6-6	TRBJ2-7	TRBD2	TGTGCCAGCAGCCCCCCCGGGACTAGTTCTAAGCAGTACTTC	CASSPPGTSSKQYF
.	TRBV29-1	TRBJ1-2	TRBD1	TGCAGCGTTACCTCTACAGGGGGCGCTGACTATGGCTACACCTTC	CSVTSTGGADYGYTF
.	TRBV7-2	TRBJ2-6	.	TGTGCCAGCAGATCGGTCGCTGGGGCCAACGTCCTGACTTTC	CASRSVAGANVLTF
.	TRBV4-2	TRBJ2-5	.	TGTGCCAGCAGGGAAGGCGTTTCGGGTCGGGAGACCCAGTACTTC	CASREGVSGRETQYF
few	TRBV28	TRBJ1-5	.	TGTGCCAGCAGTTGGGACTCTACCGTGCCCCAGCATTTT	CASSWDSTVPQHF
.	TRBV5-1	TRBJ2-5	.	TGCGCCAGCAGCCCCACGACGGACTACCAAGAGACCCAGTACTTC	CASSPTTDYQETQYF
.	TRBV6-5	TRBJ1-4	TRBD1	TGTGCCAGCAGTCATTCCGGGACAGGGAAGGAAAAACTGTTTTTT	CASSHSGTGKEKLFF
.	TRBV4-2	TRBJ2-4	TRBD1	TGTGCCAGCAGCCAAGATCCGCGACAGGGGGCCGAAAACATTCAGTACTTC	CASSQDPRQGAENIQYF
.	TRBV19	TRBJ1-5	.	TGTGCCAGTAGTATAGTCGGCACGGAGAATCAGCCCCAGCATTTT	CASSIVGTENQPQHF
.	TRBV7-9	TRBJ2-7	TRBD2	TGTGCCAGCAGCCCCAGCGGGAGTGGGTACGAGCAGTACTTC	CASSPSGSGYEQYF
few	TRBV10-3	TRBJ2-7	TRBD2	TGTGCCAGTAGCGGGAGCCCCTACGAGCAGTACTTC	CASSGSPYEQYF
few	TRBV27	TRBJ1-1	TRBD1	TGTGCCAGCAGTGCCGACAGGGGGGCTGAAGCTTTCTTT	CASSADRGAEAFF
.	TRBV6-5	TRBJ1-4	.	TGTGCCAGCAGCCCACCCGGGGGGGATGAAAAACTGTTTTTT	CASSPPGGDEKLFF
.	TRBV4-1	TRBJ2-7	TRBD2	TGCGCCAGCAGCCGAGAATTCGGCGGGAGTCCCTACGAGCAGTACTTC	CASSREFGGSPYEQYF
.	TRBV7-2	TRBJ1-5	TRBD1	TGTGCCAGCAGCGGCCGCACAGGGGAGCCCCAGCATTTT	CASSGRTGEPQHF
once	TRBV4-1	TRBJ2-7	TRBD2	TGCGCCAGCAGCCAACGGACTAGCGAAACGTCCTACGAGCAGTACTTC	CASSQRTSETSYEQYF
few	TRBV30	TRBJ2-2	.	TGTGCCTGGACAGTTGGCGGGGAGCTGTTTTTT	CAWTVGGELFF
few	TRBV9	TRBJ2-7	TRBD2	TGTGCCAGCAGCGTAGGAGCGGGAGGTTCCTACGAGCAGTACTTC	CASSVGAGGSYEQYF